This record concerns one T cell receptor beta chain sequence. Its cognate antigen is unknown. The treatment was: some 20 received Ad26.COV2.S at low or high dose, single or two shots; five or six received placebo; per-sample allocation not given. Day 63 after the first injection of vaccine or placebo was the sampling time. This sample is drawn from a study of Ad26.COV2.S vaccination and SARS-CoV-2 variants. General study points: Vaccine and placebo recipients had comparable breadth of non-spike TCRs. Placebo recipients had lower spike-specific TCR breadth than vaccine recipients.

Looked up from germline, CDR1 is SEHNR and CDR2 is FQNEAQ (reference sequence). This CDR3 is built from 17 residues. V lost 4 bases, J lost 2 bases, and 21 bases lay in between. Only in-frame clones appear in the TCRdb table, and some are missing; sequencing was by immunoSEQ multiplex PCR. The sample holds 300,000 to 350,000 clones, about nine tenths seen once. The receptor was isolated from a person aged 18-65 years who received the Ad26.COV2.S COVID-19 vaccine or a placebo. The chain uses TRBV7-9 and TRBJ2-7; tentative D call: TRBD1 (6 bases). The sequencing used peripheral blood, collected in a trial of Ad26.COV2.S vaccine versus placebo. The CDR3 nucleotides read TGTGCCAGCAGCTCCGCTGCTTGGACAGCTTCCCCCTACGAGCAGTACTTC. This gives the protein CASSSAAWTASPYEQYF.